The 30 T cell receptor beta chains presented below share a single source sample, sequenced in a study of T cells in Graves' hyperthyroidism and ophthalmopathy (dated by TCRdb to the late 2010s). The receptor library was made with multiplex PCR. For sequencing, an Illumina HiSeq 2000 was employed. The TCR beta CDR3 regions were amplified from RNA transcripts. For the first round of RT-PCR on the TCR CDR3, the HTBI primer set was used together with the Qiagen OneStep RT-PCR kit. The raw public reads went through TCRdb reprocessing: fastp at Q25, MiXCR clone calling, in-frame beta chains kept. Every entry covers one CDR3 protein and lists the most common genes and DNA from its rows. Across this sample there are about 400,000 distinct CDR3 sequences, with 15% seen only once. The top ten clones comprise about 33% of the sample. The sequenced sample consisted of blood. The receptors stem from a woman aged 30 to 39 with Graves' hyperthyroidism.

At least ten counts were recorded for this clonotype. The chain uses TRBV27 and TRBJ1-1; 9 nucleotides match TRBD1. The CDR3 extends over 15 amino acids. Germline loops: CDR1 MNHEY, CDR2 SMNVEV (reference sequence). The junction had 7 bases not matched to a gene; V was cut back by 8 bases and J by 0 bases. In DNA form, the CDR3 reads TGTGCCAGCTCACCCCGGACAGGGGTGAACACTGAAGCTTTCTTT. Amino acids: CASSPRTGVNTEAFF.

The chain couples TRBV30 to TRBJ1-1; 7 positions agree with TRBD1. This CDR3 comprises 11 residues. J was trimmed by 11 bases and V by 0 bases; bases with no gene match: 3. Germline loops: CDR1 GTSNPN, CDR2 SVGIG (reference sequence). In nucleotides, the CDR3 is TGTGCCTGGAGTGTAGACAGGGTCGCTTTCTTT. This sequence encodes CAWSVDRVAFF.

This rearrangement joins TRBV2 to TRBJ2-1, with 9 bases aligning to TRBD2. The CDR3 is made up of 15 amino acids. CDR1 is SNHLY, CDR2 FYNNEI, per germline. Germline trimming cut 2 bases from V and 7 bases from J; bases unmatched to any gene: 6. The CDR3 reads CASSEFGGRANEQFF. CDR3 DNA: TGTGCCAGCAGTGAATTTGGCGGGAGGGCTAATGAGCAGTTCTTC.

This clonotype was counted only a few times. The chain combines TRBV20-1 with TRBJ2-5; TRBD2 agrees at 9 bases. CDR3 length equals 15 residues. The J segment lost 4 bases and the V segment lost 6 bases, leaving 12 bases of the junction unmatched. Per germline, CDR1 DFQATT and CDR2 SNEGSKA (reference sequence). CDR3 residues: CSAIRSSGKGETQYF. As DNA, the CDR3 is TGCAGTGCCATCCGATCTAGCGGGAAGGGAGAGACCCAGTACTTC.

This clonotype was detected a few times. V and J are TRBV18 and TRBJ1-4, with 8 bases identical to TRBD1. The CDR3 loop spans 14 amino acids. Germline CDR1 and CDR2: KGHSH and LQKENI. Germline trimming cut 1 base from V and 7 bases from J; bases unmatched to any gene: 2. The CDR3, as DNA: TGTGCCAGCTCACCACTACAGGGGGTTGAAAAACTGTTTTTT. It specifies CASSPLQGVEKLFF.

This clonotype has ten or more counts. The chain links TRBV27 to TRBJ2-7; D is ambiguous. The ends were cut back, 11 bases at V and 3 bases at J, with 14 bases in the middle. CDR1 MNHEY and CDR2 SMNVEV come from the germline V gene (reference sequence). The CDR3 spans 12 residues. In nucleotides, the CDR3 is TGTGCCCCCGCATTTGAGTACTACGAGCAGTACTTC. This encodes CAPAFEYYEQYF.

The chain joins TRBV11-2 to TRBJ2-5; no reliable D call. Trimming shortened V by 1 base and J by 13 bases, and 10 bases separated the two germline ends. This CDR3 has 11 residues. CDR1 is SGHAT and CDR2 is FQNNGV in the germline V gene. The CDR3 sequence is CASSLAQDWYF. As DNA, the CDR3 is TGTGCCAGCAGCTTAGCCCAGGATTGGTACTTC.

The CDR3: CASSSQGAGGYTF. The CDR3 region has the DNA TGTGCCAGCAGTTCACAGGGGGCGGGCGGCTACACCTTC. V gene TRBV28 combines with J gene TRBJ1-2; the match to TRBD1 covers 9 bases. V dropped 4 bases and J dropped 8; count of bases not matched to a gene: 5. CDR3 length equals 13 residues. Germline V gene lookup returns CDR1 MDHEN and CDR2 SYDVKM.

Ten or more counts support this clonotype. The CDR3, as DNA: TGTGCCAGCAGCGTATCCGGGAACGGGGTGCACGAGCAGTACTTC. Translated, it gives CASSVSGNGVHEQYF. The genes are TRBV9 and TRBJ2-7; D may be TRBD2 (5 bases). Germline V lookup: CDR1 SGDLS, CDR2 YYNGEE. With 1 base removed from V and 5 bases from J, the gap between germline ends came to 16 bases. The CDR3 is 15 residues long.

This clonotype came up many times. At one boundary the junction diverges from the germline segment, which might be a read error. The gene calls are TRBV27 and TRBJ2-3; TRBD1 aligns across 11 bases. This CDR3 region has 14 residues. Per the germline V gene, CDR1 is MNHEY and CDR2 is SMNVEV (reference sequence). CDR3 sequence (DNA): TGTGCCACCAGATGGACAGGGGGCACGGATACGCAGTATTTT. Protein sequence: CATRWTGGTDTQYF.

This clonotype was seen many times. V and J are TRBV6-1 and TRBJ1-2; D ambiguous. The CDR3 has 14 residues. The V and J ends lost 4 bases and 4 bases respectively, with 13 bases between them. The germline gives CDR1 MNHNS, CDR2 SASEGT. The CDR3 sequence: CASSGQQLAYGYTF. CDR3 in DNA: TGTGCCAGCAGTGGTCAGCAGCTCGCCTATGGCTACACCTTC.

This rearrangement joins TRBV6-1 to TRBJ2-4; 7 nucleotides line up with TRBD1. Trimming took 6 bases from V and 0 from J; bases not matched to a gene: 11. Germline-derived CDR1 and CDR2 are MNHNS and SASEGT. This CDR3 contains 17 residues. This CDR3 reads CASSLPDRFSAKNIQYF. CDR3 DNA sequence: TGTGCCAGCAGCCTACCGGACAGGTTCTCAGCCAAAAACATTCAGTACTTC.

This clonotype was seen at least ten times. V and J are TRBV11-2 and TRBJ2-1; 12 bases line up with TRBD2. Germline V gene data show CDR1 as SGHAT and CDR2 as FQNNGV. The CDR3 has 15 residues. V shed 5 bases and J 6 bases; nucleotides not matched to a gene: 5. CDR3 DNA sequence: TGTGCCAGCAGCCAGACTAGCGGGAGTCCCAATGAGCAGTTCTTC. Translated, it gives CASSQTSGSPNEQFF.

At least ten counts were recorded for this clonotype. J is TRBJ1-6 and V is TRBV30; D gene unclear. The V end was cut by 5 bases, the J end by 10 bases, with 21 bases between. Per the germline V gene, CDR1 is GTSNPN and CDR2 is SVGIG (reference sequence). The CDR3 is 15 amino acids. The CDR3 bases are TGTGCCTGGTCCCCGACCGCAGGAGTAAGATCACCCCTCCACTTT. It translates to CAWSPTAGVRSPLHF.

This clonotype has a handful of counts. The genes are TRBV29-1 and TRBJ2-7; the D is unclear. The V gene's germline CDR1 is SQVTM and CDR2 ANQGSEA. Trimming left V 6 bases short and J 2 bases short, with 14 bases between. The CDR3 has 13 residues. CDR3 in DNA: TGCAGCGTAGTGTCTGGGGTCACCTACGAGCAGTACTTC. Translated, it gives CSVVSGVTYEQYF.

At least ten counts were recorded for this clonotype. The rearrangement uses TRBV28 and TRBJ2-3; D is undetermined. V was clipped by 4 bases and J by 8 bases, with 13 bases between them. The CDR3 runs 13 residues. Germline V CDR1 and CDR2: MDHEN, SYDVKM. The CDR3 spells CASSSVGPSTQYF. The CDR3 DNA follows: TGTGCCAGCAGTTCCGTAGGCCCCAGTACGCAGTATTTT.

This clonotype was seen many times. V gene TRBV12-3 or TRBV12-4 combines with J gene TRBJ2-7, with D unresolved. Trimming took off 6 bases at V and 0 bases at J, with 15 bases between the two ends. This CDR3 region has 15 residues. CDR3 amino acids: CASSRTARVSYEQYF. In DNA, the CDR3 is TGTGCCAGCAGCCGCACTGCACGGGTCTCCTACGAGCAGTACTTC.

The CDR3 is CASSLVLAGDTDTQYF. CDR3 coding DNA: TGTGCCAGCAGCTTGGTACTAGCGGGAGATACAGATACGCAGTATTTT. J is TRBJ2-3 and V is TRBV5-6, with 11 positions matching TRBD2. The CDR3 contains 16 residues. J was trimmed by 3 bases and V by 0 bases; bases with no gene match: 3. CDR1 SGHDT and CDR2 YYEEEE come from the germline V gene.

The sample holds a few counts of this clonotype. V and J are TRBV20-1 and TRBJ2-3; possible D gene TRBD2, 7 bases. The CDR3 is made up of 11 amino acids. Looked up from germline, CDR1 is DFQATT and CDR2 is SNEGSKA (reference sequence). This CDR3 is CRGGGGNTQYF. The DNA of the CDR3 is TGCAGGGGAGGGGGTGGGAATACGCAGTATTTT.

This clonotype was counted a few times. J is TRBJ2-2 and V is TRBV2; D is ambiguous. The CDR3 is 13 residues long. V lost 3 bases and J 7 bases, leaving 9 bases between the germline ends. The V gene's germline CDR1 is SNHLY and CDR2 FYNNEI. This CDR3 is CASSDGAGGELFF. In nucleotides, the CDR3 is TGTGCCAGCAGTGACGGAGCTGGCGGGGAGCTGTTTTTT.

This clonotype came up many times. V usage is TRBV20-1 and J usage is TRBJ1-5; D not certain. Germline-derived CDR1 and CDR2 are DFQATT and SNEGSKA (reference sequence). This CDR3 region has 12 residues. Trimming shortened V by 3 bases and J by 6 bases, and 9 bases separated the two germline ends. In nucleotides, the CDR3 is TGCAGTGCTAGGGTAGAGCCTCAGCCCCAGCATTTT. Its protein product is CSARVEPQPQHF.

This clonotype was recorded at least ten times. The chain is built from TRBV30 and TRBJ2-7, with 7 positions matching TRBD1. The CDR3 consists of 13 residues. The V gene's germline CDR1 is GTSNPN and CDR2 SVGIG (reference sequence). Trimming removed 4 bases from V and 2 bases from J; junction bases left unmatched: 5. CDR3 DNA sequence: TGTGCCTGGAAACAGGGGTACACCTACGAGCAGTACTTC. Protein: CAWKQGYTYEQYF.

The chain links TRBV9 to TRBJ1-5; the D gene is possibly TRBD1 (5 bases). Trimming took 0 bases from V and 5 from J, leaving 12 bases between them. The CDR3 covers 15 residues. Germline lookup yields CDR1 SGDLS and CDR2 YYNGEE. The CDR3 region is CASSVGRGSYQPQHF. The CDR3 DNA is TGTGCCAGCAGCGTAGGGAGGGGAAGTTATCAGCCCCAGCATTTT.

The chain joins TRBV25-1 to TRBJ1-5; weak D call: TRBD1 (5 bases). Germline lookup yields CDR1 MGHDK and CDR2 SYGVNS. V lost 4 bases, J lost 4 bases, and 11 bases lay in between. This CDR3 region has 14 residues. This CDR3 is CASSGGHLNQPQHF. The CDR3 coding sequence is TGTGCCAGCAGTGGCGGACACCTTAATCAGCCCCAGCATTTT.

This clonotype has at least ten counts. The chain recombines TRBV28 with TRBJ2-7, with D perhaps matching TRBD2 (6 bases). The V and J ends lost 8 bases and 0 bases respectively, with 14 bases between them. The CDR3 runs 14 residues. The germline V gene has CDR1 MDHEN and CDR2 SYDVKM. CDR3 loop: CASFRRGSSYEQYF. The CDR3 coding sequence is TGTGCCAGCTTCCGACGGGGGAGCTCCTACGAGCAGTACTTC.

Details on this clonotype: A clone one base away is much larger, so this may be a read error. This chain uses TRBV2 with TRBJ2-1; 10 bases fit TRBD2. Germline CDR1 reads SNHLY; CDR2 reads FYNNEI. After removal of 2 bases from V and 7 bases from J, the junction contained 20 bases not matched to a gene. This CDR3 is built from 20 residues. The CDR3 reads CASSERFFVLRAGGMNEQFF. Written as DNA, the CDR3 is TGTGCCAGCAGTGAACGGTTTTTTGTATTGAGAGCGGGAGGGATGAATGAGCAGTTCTTC.

The chain has TRBV11-2 and TRBJ1-2; no clear D. Per the germline V gene, CDR1 is SGHAT and CDR2 is FQNNGV. Between the trimmed V and J ends, which lost 5 bases and 6 bases, there was a span of 22 bases. The CDR3 is 16 residues long. The CDR3 DNA reads as TGTGCCAGCAGCATTTCGGGTATGGCAGCCAGGCATGGCTACACCTTC. Protein product: CASSISGMAARHGYTF.

This chain joins TRBV7-2 and TRBJ1-3; D is possibly TRBD1 (6 bases). The CDR3 is 13 residues long. Germline CDR1 and CDR2: SGHTA and FQGNSA. Trimming pared 1 base from V and 8 bases from J, leaving 9 bases between. The CDR3 nucleotides read TGTGCCAGCAGCTTAGGGACAGTCTACACCATATATTTT. Amino acid sequence: CASSLGTVYTIYF.

In this sample, this clonotype turned up many times. The rearrangement uses TRBV28 and TRBJ1-1; D is unclear. The CDR3 consists of 17 residues. The V end lost 4 bases, the J end lost 1 base, and 19 bases lay between the germline ends. Germline V gene sequence: CDR1 MDHEN, CDR2 SYDVKM. CDR3: CASSSIFLGRRNTEAFF. The CDR3 DNA follows: TGTGCCAGCAGTTCAATATTTCTGGGGAGGAGGAACACTGAAGCTTTCTTT.

This clonotype was detected ten times or more. The chain joins TRBV24-1 to TRBJ2-7; TRBD1 matches 7 bases. With 4 bases clipped from V and 2 bases from J, the junction kept 7 bases outside the gene matches. The CDR3 extends over 15 amino acids. The V gene's germline CDR1 is KGHDR and CDR2 SFDVKD. CDR3 region: CATSDPTTGPYEQYF. CDR3 nucleotides: TGTGCCACCAGTGACCCAACGACAGGGCCCTACGAGCAGTACTTC.